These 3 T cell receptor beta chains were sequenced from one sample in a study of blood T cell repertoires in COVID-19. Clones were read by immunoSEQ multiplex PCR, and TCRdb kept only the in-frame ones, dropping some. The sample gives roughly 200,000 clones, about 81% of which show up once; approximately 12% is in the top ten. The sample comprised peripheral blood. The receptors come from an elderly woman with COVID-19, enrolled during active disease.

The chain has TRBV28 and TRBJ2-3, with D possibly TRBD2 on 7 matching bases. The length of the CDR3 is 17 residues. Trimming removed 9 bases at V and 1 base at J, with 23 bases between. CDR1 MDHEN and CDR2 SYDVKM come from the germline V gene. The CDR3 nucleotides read TGTGCCAGTAGAAAGCCGAGGGGGGGAAGGGGCACAGATACGCAGTATTTT. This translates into CASRKPRGGRGTDTQYF. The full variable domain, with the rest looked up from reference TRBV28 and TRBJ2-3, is DVKVTQSSRYLVKRTGEKVFLECVQDMDHENMFWYRQDPGLGLRLIYFSYDVKMKEKGDIPEGYSVSREKKERFSLILESASTNQTSMYLCASRKPRGGRGTDTQYFGPGTRLTVL.

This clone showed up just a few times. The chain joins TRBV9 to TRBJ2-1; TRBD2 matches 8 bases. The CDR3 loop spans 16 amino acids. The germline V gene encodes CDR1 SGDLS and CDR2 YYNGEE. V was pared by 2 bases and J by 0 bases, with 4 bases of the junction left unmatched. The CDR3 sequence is CASSVTSDSSYNEQFF. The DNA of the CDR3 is TGTGCCAGCAGCGTGACTAGCGACAGCTCCTACAATGAGCAGTTCTTC.

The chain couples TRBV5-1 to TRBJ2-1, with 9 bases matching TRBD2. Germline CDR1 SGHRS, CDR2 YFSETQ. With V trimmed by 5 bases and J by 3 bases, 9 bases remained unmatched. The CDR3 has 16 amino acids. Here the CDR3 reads CASSPAGGGGYNEQFF. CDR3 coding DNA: TGCGCCAGCAGTCCAGCGGGAGGAGGGGGCTACAATGAGCAGTTCTTC. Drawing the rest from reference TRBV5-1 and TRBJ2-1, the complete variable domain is KAGVTQTPRYLIKTRGQQVTLSCSPISGHRSVSWYQQTPGQGLQFLFEYFSETQRNKGNFPGRFSGRQFSNSRSEMNVSTLELGDSALYLCASSPAGGGGYNEQFFGPGTRLTVL.